These 31 T cell receptor beta chains originate from one sample sequenced in a study of T cells in Graves' hyperthyroidism and ophthalmopathy (dated by TCRdb to about 2019). The protocol used for the library was multiplex PCR. The sequencer listed for this sample is Illumina HiSeq 2000. The TCR beta CDR3 regions were amplified from the RNA transcripts. The TCR CDR3 was subjected to a first round of RT-PCR using the HTBI primer set and the Qiagen OneStep RT-PCR kit. TCRdb ran its own pipeline on the public reads, namely fastp trimming at Q25 and MiXCR clone calling, and kept in-frame beta chains. Each entry is one CDR3 protein sequence, shown with its most common DNA and genes. This sample has about 400,000 distinct CDR3 sequences in its table, and about an eighth of those were observed once. The ten top clones hold about 5% of the sample. Material: blood. The source is a woman aged 18-29 years with Graves' hyperthyroidism.

A few counts support this clonotype. This chain uses TRBV6-1 with TRBJ1-2; TRBD1 matches at 8 bases. Germline CDR1 and CDR2: MNHNS and SASEGT. Trimming took 5 bases from V and 6 from J; bases not matched to a gene: 2. The CDR3 spans 12 residues. The CDR3 nucleotides read TGTGCCAGCAGTTCAGGGGGCGATGGCTACACCTTC. This translates into CASSSGGDGYTF.

This clonotype was seen many times. V usage is TRBV29-1 and J usage is TRBJ1-1, with a weak D call TRBD1 (5 bases). Between the trimmed V and J ends, which lost 6 bases and 0 bases, there was a span of 11 bases. The CDR3 has 13 residues. Germline V lookup: CDR1 SQVTM, CDR2 ANQGSEA. The chain's CDR3 is CSVLGRLNTEAFF. The CDR3 DNA sequence: TGCAGCGTCCTGGGACGGCTGAACACTGAAGCTTTCTTT.

This chain uses TRBV7-9 with TRBJ1-1; possibly TRBD1 for D (5 bases). V was pared by 4 bases and J by 1 base, with 13 bases between. From germline, CDR1 is SEHNR and CDR2 FQNEAQ (reference sequence). The length of the CDR3 is 15 residues. CDR3 coding DNA: TGTGCCAGCAGCTCCCCGATGGGGGGGAACACTGAAGCTTTCTTT. Translated, it gives CASSSPMGGNTEAFF.

This clonotype came up many times. V gene TRBV7-2 combines with J gene TRBJ1-5, with 9 bases identical to TRBD1. The CDR3 loop spans 15 amino acids. V trimming: 6 bases; J trimming: 5 bases; junction bases outside the gene matches: 8. CDR1 is SGHTA, CDR2 FQGNSA, per germline. CDR3 amino acids: CASSRDRALYQPQHF. In DNA, the CDR3 is TGTGCCAGCAGTCGGGACAGGGCCCTCTATCAGCCCCAGCATTTT.

This clonotype appeared a few times. The chain employs TRBV19 and TRBJ2-2, with 7 bases fitting TRBD1. The V and J ends lost 3 bases and 6 bases, in that order; junction bases with no gene match: 7. This CDR3 has 15 residues. CDR1 LNHDA and CDR2 SQIVND come from the germline V gene (reference sequence). The CDR3, as DNA: TGTGCCAGTAGTATCCCTCAGGGGGTTCCCGGGGAGCTGTTTTTT. It translates to CASSIPQGVPGELFF.

This clonotype occurred many times. The CDR3 is CAWLQTGIYGYTF. The CDR3 DNA reads TGTGCCTGGCTTCAGACAGGGATATATGGCTACACCTTC. This chain joins TRBV30 and TRBJ1-2; the match to TRBD1 covers 7 bases. This CDR3 spans 13 amino acids. Germline CDR1 GTSNPN, CDR2 SVGIG (reference sequence). V shed 5 bases and J 5 bases; nucleotides not matched to a gene: 8.

V and J are TRBV30 and TRBJ1-1, with D possibly matching TRBD1 (5 bases). Germline V gives CDR1 GTSNPN, CDR2 SVGIG (reference sequence). V shed 4 bases and J shed 4 bases, with 16 bases lying between them. The CDR3 loop spans 14 amino acids. CDR3 nucleotides: TGTGCCTGGACCCTTCGGGGCCGGATCACTGAAGCTTTCTTT. Translating gives CAWTLRGRITEAFF.

This clonotype was counted ten times or more. The J gene is TRBJ1-5, the V gene TRBV30; 7 bases are shared with TRBD1. Germline V CDR1 and CDR2: GTSNPN, SVGIG (reference sequence). The length of the CDR3 is 14 residues. With V trimmed by 5 bases and J by 9 bases, 13 bases remained unmatched. CDR3 residues: CAWQTNRGGGPQHF. The CDR3 DNA follows: TGTGCCTGGCAAACAAACAGGGGCGGTGGGCCCCAGCATTTT.

This clonotype was seen repeatedly, ten times or more. V gene TRBV10-3 combines with J gene TRBJ2-1, with TRBD2 matching 7 bases. The germline V gene encodes CDR1 ENHRY and CDR2 SYGVKD. The CDR3 extends over 16 amino acids. Losses at the gene ends were 3 bases for V and 6 bases for J; bases not matched to a gene: 11. CDR3 DNA sequence: TGTGCCATCAGTGATCTGTCCAGCGGGAACCTCAATGAGCAGTTCTTC. This sequence encodes CAISDLSSGNLNEQFF.

About this clonotype: Since a much larger clone is just one base distant, this may be a read error. The gene calls are TRBV4-3 and TRBJ2-3; D gene unclear. The CDR3 has 15 amino acids. Germline loops: CDR1 LGHNA, CDR2 YSLEER. V was cut by 4 bases and J by 4 bases, with 15 bases left in between. The CDR3 reads CASSLDGLHSDTQYF. The CDR3 DNA sequence: TGCGCCAGCAGCCTAGATGGTCTACACTCAGATACGCAGTATTTT.

The chain recombines TRBV29-1 with TRBJ2-1, with 8 bases identical to TRBD1. The CDR3 is made up of 14 amino acids. V lost 4 bases, J lost 7 bases, and 9 bases stayed unmatched. From germline, CDR1 is SQVTM and CDR2 ANQGSEA. The CDR3 sequence: CSVAGQGAGNEQFF. CDR3 DNA: TGCAGCGTTGCTGGGCAGGGGGCAGGGAATGAGCAGTTCTTC.

The gene calls are TRBV6-2 or TRBV6-3 and TRBJ1-1; the D gene is possibly TRBD1 (6 bases). Germline assignment: CDR1 MNHEY and CDR2 SVGEGT. Trimming took 6 bases from V and 5 from J, leaving 16 bases between them. CDR3 size: 14 residues. The CDR3, as DNA: TGTGCCAGCAGGGAAACAGGGAAGAGAACTGAAGCTTTCTTT. It yields the protein CASRETGKRTEAFF.

There are a few counts of this clonotype. The chain recombines TRBV7-3 with TRBJ2-2, with D possibly being TRBD1 or TRBD2 (7 bases each). Germline V gives CDR1 SGHTA, CDR2 FQGTGA. Deletions cut 5 bases from V and 6 bases from J, with 16 bases between. CDR3 length equals 15 residues. In DNA form, the CDR3 reads TGTGCCAGCAGCCGTACTAGCGACAGGGCCGGGGAGCTGTTTTTT. Amino acid sequence: CASSRTSDRAGELFF.

This clonotype was counted at least ten times. CDR3 sequence (DNA): TGCGCCACCGGTAGCGGGAGTACAGATACGCAGTATTTT. The encoded protein is CATGSGSTDTQYF. The chain couples TRBV5-1 to TRBJ2-3; 9 bases line up with TRBD2. The CDR3 covers 13 residues. With 9 bases clipped from V and 3 bases from J, the junction kept 5 bases outside the gene matches. Germline V lookup: CDR1 SGHRS, CDR2 YFSETQ.

The rearrangement joins TRBV20-1 to TRBJ2-5; TRBD2 matches at 14 bases. This CDR3 spans 16 amino acids. The V gene's germline CDR1 is DFQATT and CDR2 SNEGSKA (reference sequence). V lost 6 bases and J lost 2; bases outside the gene matches: 8. The CDR3 DNA reads TGCAGTGCCCCGGGACTAGCGGGAGACTTACAAGAGACCCAGTACTTC. Residues: CSAPGLAGDLQETQYF.

This clonotype showed up just a few times. This chain joins TRBV4-1 and TRBJ2-7, with 8 bases matching TRBD2. The V gene's germline CDR1 is MGHRA and CDR2 YSYEKL. V lost 4 bases, J lost 4 bases, and 12 bases stayed unmatched. This CDR3 comprises 16 residues. CDR3 nucleotide sequence: TGCGCCAGCAGCCCTGATGGGGGACTAGGGGGTTACGAGCAGTACTTC. Its translation is CASSPDGGLGGYEQYF.

In this sample, this clonotype turned up a few times. The chain links TRBV28 to TRBJ2-5; 15 bases match TRBD2. Germline V CDR1 and CDR2: MDHEN, SYDVKM. V was clipped by 3 bases and J by 4 bases; unmatched bases: 3. This CDR3 contains 16 residues. DNA of the CDR3: TGTGCCAGCAGTTTGGGGGGACTAGCGGGAGGAGAGACCCAGTACTTC. It specifies CASSLGGLAGGETQYF.

This clonotype has only a few counts. The J gene is TRBJ2-1, the V gene TRBV4-1; 10 bases match TRBD2. Looked up from germline, CDR1 is MGHRA and CDR2 is YSYEKL. V lost 2 bases, J lost 6 bases, and 4 bases stayed unmatched. The CDR3 totals 15 residues. CDR3 sequence reads: CASSQPSGRRNEQFF. The CDR3, as DNA: TGCGCCAGCAGCCAACCTAGCGGGAGACGCAATGAGCAGTTCTTC.

This clonotype was detected only a few times. The genes are TRBV4-3 and TRBJ2-3, with D tentatively TRBD1 (5 bases). V was pared by 5 bases and J by 1 base, with 13 bases between. The germline V gene has CDR1 LGHNA and CDR2 YSLEER. This CDR3 contains 15 residues. The CDR3 DNA follows: TGCGCCAGCAGCTGGGGCCCTGGGGGCACAGATACGCAGTATTTT. Its translation is CASSWGPGGTDTQYF.

This clonotype was recorded at least ten times. This chain connects TRBV6-1 to TRBJ2-1; TRBD2 matches at 10 bases. Germline V lookup: CDR1 MNHNS, CDR2 SASEGT. V was pared by 6 bases and J by 8 bases, with 7 bases of the junction left unmatched. CDR3 size: 14 residues. The CDR3 coding sequence is TGTGCCAGCAGCGAGCGGGAGGGCCCCCATGAGCAGTTCTTC. Amino acids: CASSEREGPHEQFF.

The genes are TRBV7-6 and TRBJ2-3; no reliable D call. The CDR3 is made up of 17 amino acids. Trimming removed 5 bases from V and 0 bases from J, with 18 bases in between. In germline, CDR1 is SGHVS, CDR2 FNYEAQ. CDR3 sequence (DNA): TGTGCCAGCAGCCCGTTTCGGAGTGGGTTTAGCACAGATACGCAGTATTTT. Translated, it gives CASSPFRSGFSTDTQYF.

This clonotype was seen ten or more times. The V gene is TRBV20-1, the J gene TRBJ1-2; D is ambiguous. The CDR3 length is 13 residues. Germline V gene sequence: CDR1 DFQATT, CDR2 SNEGSKA (reference sequence). V dropped 4 bases and J dropped 8 bases, with 17 bases sitting between them. The CDR3 nucleotides are TGCAGTGCTAAATATACCGGACTTGGCGGCTACACCTTC. Protein sequence: CSAKYTGLGGYTF.

The chain recombines TRBV5-5 with TRBJ2-1, with D possibly matching TRBD2 (5 bases). The CDR3 is 15 residues long. In germline, CDR1 is SGHKS, CDR2 YYEKEE (reference sequence). Trimming removed 0 bases from V and 0 bases from J, with 7 bases in between. This CDR3 is CASSLVGISYNEQFF. The DNA for the CDR3 is TGTGCCAGCAGCTTGGTCGGGATCTCCTACAATGAGCAGTTCTTC.

This chain connects TRBV7-2 to TRBJ2-7; 7 bases agree with TRBD2. The V segment lost 6 bases and the J segment 5 bases; nucleotides outside the gene matches: 7. From germline, CDR1 is SGHTA and CDR2 FQGNSA. The CDR3 is made up of 13 amino acids. CDR3 protein: CASRLGEGNEQYF. In nucleotides, the CDR3 is TGTGCCAGCAGGTTGGGGGAGGGTAACGAGCAGTACTTC.

This clonotype was counted at least ten times. The J gene is TRBJ2-1, the V gene TRBV2; D possibly corresponds to TRBD2 (7 bases). Per the germline V gene, CDR1 is SNHLY and CDR2 is FYNNEI. This CDR3 contains 12 residues. The ends were cut back, 11 bases at V and 8 bases at J, with 16 bases in the middle. CDR3 in DNA: TGTGCCGACCGCGGGGGCCCGCATGAGCAGTTCTTC. This codes for CADRGGPHEQFF.

The sample holds many counts of this clonotype. The CDR3 coding sequence is TGCAGTGCTAGAGACAGCGGGAGGGCCACCGGGGAGCTGTTTTTT. Translated, it gives CSARDSGRATGELFF. The V call is TRBV20-1, the J call TRBJ2-2; TRBD2 agrees at 10 bases. The CDR3 totals 15 residues. V dropped 0 bases and J dropped 4; count of bases not matched to a gene: 2. Germline CDR1 is DFQATT and CDR2 is SNEGSKA (reference sequence).

This clonotype was observed once. V is TRBV3-1 and J is TRBJ2-5, with D tentatively TRBD1 (7 bases). Germline assignment: CDR1 LGHDT and CDR2 YNNKEL (reference sequence). The CDR3 loop spans 18 amino acids. The V gene lost 0 bases and the J gene lost 8 bases, with 25 bases spanning the gap. The DNA for the CDR3 is TGTGCCAGCAGCCAAGAAGTCCCGGGACAGCCGGGGCGGGATACCCAGTACTTC. It is translated as CASSQEVPGQPGRDTQYF.

This clonotype was detected ten times or more. The chain combines TRBV20-1 with TRBJ1-5; 7 bases line up with TRBD1. The CDR3 has 16 residues. CDR1 DFQATT and CDR2 SNEGSKA come from the germline V gene (reference sequence). V was clipped by 1 base and J by 1 base; unmatched bases: 7. The DNA for the CDR3 is TGCAGTGCTAGAGTACCAGGGGGAATGAGCAATCAGCCCCAGCATTTT. It is translated as CSARVPGGMSNQPQHF.

This clonotype occurred many times. The chain is built from TRBV6-6 and TRBJ1-1; no clear D. V lost 2 bases to trimming and J lost 2 bases, with 9 bases between them. Germline V gene lookup returns CDR1 MNHNY and CDR2 SVGAGI (reference sequence). This CDR3 contains 14 residues. CDR3 region: CASSYPGPNTEAFF. The CDR3 coding sequence is TGTGCCAGCAGTTACCCAGGCCCAAACACTGAAGCTTTCTTT.

This chain connects TRBV5-4 to TRBJ2-1, with TRBD1 matching 8 bases. V lost 2 bases, J lost 8 bases, and 9 bases stayed unmatched. Germline V gene sequence: CDR1 SGHNT, CDR2 YYREEE (reference sequence). The CDR3 is 15 residues long. The CDR3 coding sequence is TGTGCCAGCAGCTTCAAGACAGGGGATGTTGATGAGCAGTTCTTC. Protein product: CASSFKTGDVDEQFF.

This clonotype showed up just a few times. This chain links TRBV11-2 with TRBJ2-5; 8 bases line up with TRBD2. This CDR3 spans 15 amino acids. Unmatched junction bases numbered 6, after V lost 5 bases and J lost 1 base. Germline CDR1 SGHAT, CDR2 FQNNGV. CDR3 in DNA: TGTGCCAGCAGCAGCAGGACTAGCTTCCAAGAGACCCAGTACTTC. Protein product: CASSSRTSFQETQYF.